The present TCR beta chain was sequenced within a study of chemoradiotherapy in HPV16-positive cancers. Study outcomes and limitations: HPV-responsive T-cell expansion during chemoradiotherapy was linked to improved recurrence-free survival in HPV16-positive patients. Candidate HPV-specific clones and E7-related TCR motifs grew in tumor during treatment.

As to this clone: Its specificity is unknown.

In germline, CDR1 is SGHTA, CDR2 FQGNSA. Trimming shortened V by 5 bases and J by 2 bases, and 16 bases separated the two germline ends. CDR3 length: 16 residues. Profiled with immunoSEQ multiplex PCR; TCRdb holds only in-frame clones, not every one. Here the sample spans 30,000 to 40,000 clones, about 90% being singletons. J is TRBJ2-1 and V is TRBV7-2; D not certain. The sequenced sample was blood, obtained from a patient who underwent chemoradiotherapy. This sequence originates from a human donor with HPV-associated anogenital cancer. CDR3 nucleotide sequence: TGTGCCAGCAGCCCCAGAGGCCAGGTTACCTACAATGAGCAGTTCTTC. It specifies CASSPRGQVTYNEQFF.